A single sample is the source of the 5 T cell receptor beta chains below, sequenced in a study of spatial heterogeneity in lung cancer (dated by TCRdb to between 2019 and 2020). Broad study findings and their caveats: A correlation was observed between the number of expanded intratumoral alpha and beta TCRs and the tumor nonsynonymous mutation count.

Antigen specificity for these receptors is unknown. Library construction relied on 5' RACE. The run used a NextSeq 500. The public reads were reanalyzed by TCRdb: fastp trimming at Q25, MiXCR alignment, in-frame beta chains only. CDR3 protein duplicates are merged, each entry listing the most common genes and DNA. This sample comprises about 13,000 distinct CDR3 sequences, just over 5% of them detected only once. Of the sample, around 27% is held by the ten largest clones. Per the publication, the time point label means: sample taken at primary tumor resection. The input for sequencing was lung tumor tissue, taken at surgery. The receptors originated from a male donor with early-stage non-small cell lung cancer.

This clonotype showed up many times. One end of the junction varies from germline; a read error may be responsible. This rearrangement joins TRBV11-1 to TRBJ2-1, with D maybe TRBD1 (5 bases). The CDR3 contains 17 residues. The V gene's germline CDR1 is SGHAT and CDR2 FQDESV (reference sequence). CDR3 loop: CASTLSWRQGGHNEQFF. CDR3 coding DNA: TGTGCCAGCACCTTATCTTGGCGGCAGGGTGGACACAATGAGCAGTTCTTC.

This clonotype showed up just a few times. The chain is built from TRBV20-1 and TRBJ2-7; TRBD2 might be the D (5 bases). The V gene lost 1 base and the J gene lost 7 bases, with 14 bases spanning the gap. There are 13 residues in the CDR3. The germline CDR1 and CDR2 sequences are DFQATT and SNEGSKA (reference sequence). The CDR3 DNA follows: TGCAGTGCTAGAGCCGGACTCCTTAGGGAGCAGTACTTC. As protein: CSARAGLLREQYF.

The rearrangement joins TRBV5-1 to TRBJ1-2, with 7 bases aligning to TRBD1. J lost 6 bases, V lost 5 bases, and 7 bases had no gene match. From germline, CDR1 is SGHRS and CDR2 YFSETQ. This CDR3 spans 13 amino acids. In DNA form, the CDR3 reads TGCGCCAGCAGTCTAGACAGGGTCAATGGCTACACCTTC. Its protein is CASSLDRVNGYTF.

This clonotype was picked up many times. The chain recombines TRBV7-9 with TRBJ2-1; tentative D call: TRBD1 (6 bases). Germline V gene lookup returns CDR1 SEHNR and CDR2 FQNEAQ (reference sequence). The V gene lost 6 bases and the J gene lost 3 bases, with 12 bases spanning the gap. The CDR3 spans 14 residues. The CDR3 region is CASRPKQGYNEQFF. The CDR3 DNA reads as TGTGCCAGCAGACCTAAACAGGGCTACAATGAGCAGTTCTTC.

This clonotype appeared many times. The CDR3 DNA reads as TGCAGTGCTATAGGGGACAGATCCTACGAGCAGTACTTC. This codes for CSAIGDRSYEQYF. V and J are TRBV20-1 and TRBJ2-7; 7 nucleotides align to TRBD1. J lost 1 base, V lost 4 bases, and 4 bases had no gene match. Germline-derived CDR1 and CDR2 are DFQATT and SNEGSKA (reference sequence). This CDR3 region has 13 residues.